This TCR beta chain stems from a study of cytomegalovirus exposure and HLA in healthy donors. Using immunoSEQ multiplex PCR, the repertoire was profiled, and TCRdb retains in-frame clones only, with some absent. The table has about 200,000 clones, 65% to 90% seen once. Separate from the approximately 700-subject first cohort was the approximately 120-subject validation cohort, to which the donors belonged. Findings of the study overall: The tendency of first-cohort TCR clusters to co-occur in the 120 validation repertoires was identified by a subsequent analysis. The study put some 150 TCR beta chains on its list as cytomegalovirus-associated.

The CDR3 is 17 residues long. Unmatched junction bases numbered 10, after V lost 1 base and J lost 4 bases. The germline V gene has CDR1 LNHNV and CDR2 YYDKDF (reference sequence). To note about this clone: Its antigen remains unknown.

This clonotype originated in a woman aged 25 to 45 in good health and CMV-seropositive. Sequencing was carried out using PBMCs. The chain is built from TRBV15 and TRBJ2-5, with TRBD2 matching over 9 bases. The CDR3 is CATSRAAGGLHRETQYF. The CDR3, as DNA: TGTGCCACCAGCAGAGCCGCGGGAGGGCTTCATCGAGAGACCCAGTACTTC.